The 6 T cell receptor beta chains given below trace back to one sample, sequenced in a study of T cells in Graves' hyperthyroidism and ophthalmopathy. TCR beta CDR3 regions were amplified from RNA. TCR CDR3 underwent first-round RT-PCR with the HTBI primer set. TCRdb itself ran the multiplex PCR reads through MiXCR, one entry per CDR3 protein. Here the sample spans approximately 400,000 distinct CDR3 sequences, around 13% being singletons. Sequencing used blood. These receptors were taken from a woman in her twenties or thirties with Graves' ophthalmopathy.

This clonotype occurred many times. The V call is TRBV14, the J call TRBJ2-1, with 7 bases lining up with TRBD2. The CDR3 contains 13 residues. From germline, CDR1 is SGHDN and CDR2 FVKESK. V shed 4 bases, J shed 8 bases, and the junction held 5 bases outside the gene matches. The CDR3 loop reads CASSPGGRDEQFF. In DNA form, the CDR3 reads TGTGCCAGCAGCCCCGGGGGGAGGGATGAGCAGTTCTTC.

The table lists this clonotype with many counts. The chain carries TRBV2 and TRBJ2-7; 10 nucleotides agree with TRBD1. The germline V gene encodes CDR1 SNHLY and CDR2 FYNNEI. This CDR3 region has 15 residues. J gave up 5 bases and V 7 bases, and 11 bases lay outside the gene matches. The DNA of the CDR3 is TGTGCCAGCAACCGGGACAGGGGATTGTACGACGAGCAGTACTTC. This codes for CASNRDRGLYDEQYF.

Ten or more counts support this clonotype. The chain employs TRBV3-1 and TRBJ2-7; D is undetermined. V shed 1 base and J shed 7 bases, with 8 bases lying between them. This CDR3 region has 12 residues. Germline V gives CDR1 LGHDT, CDR2 YNNKEL (reference sequence). CDR3 amino acids: CASSQVEYEQYF. The CDR3 DNA sequence: TGTGCCAGCAGCCAAGTGGAGTATGAGCAGTACTTC.

This clonotype was counted many times. The V gene is TRBV7-8, the J gene TRBJ1-4; D is undetermined. The CDR3 is 15 amino acids. With 2 bases removed from V and 5 bases from J, the gap between germline ends came to 12 bases. Looked up from germline, CDR1 is SGHVS and CDR2 is FQNEAQ. The CDR3 DNA sequence: TGTGCCAGCAGCTTATTAGCGCGGCCAAATGAAAAACTGTTTTTT. Translation: CASSLLARPNEKLFF.

This clonotype was seen ten or more times. The chain links TRBV11-2 to TRBJ2-5, with 7 nucleotides matching TRBD1. The CDR3 is 15 residues long. Unmatched junction bases numbered 11, after V lost 5 bases and J lost 5 bases. Germline V gives CDR1 SGHAT, CDR2 FQNNGV. The CDR3 sequence is CASSGQKGGWETQYF. CDR3 bases: TGTGCCAGCAGCGGCCAAAAAGGGGGCTGGGAGACCCAGTACTTC.

This clonotype was recorded at least ten times. The chain links TRBV7-2 to TRBJ2-3, with D unclear. V lost 4 bases and J lost 9, with 8 bases in between. The germline gives CDR1 SGHTA, CDR2 FQGNSA. This CDR3 region has 11 residues. The DNA for the CDR3 is TGTGCCAGCAGCTCCGGACGAACGCAGTATTTT. This gives the protein CASSSGRTQYF.